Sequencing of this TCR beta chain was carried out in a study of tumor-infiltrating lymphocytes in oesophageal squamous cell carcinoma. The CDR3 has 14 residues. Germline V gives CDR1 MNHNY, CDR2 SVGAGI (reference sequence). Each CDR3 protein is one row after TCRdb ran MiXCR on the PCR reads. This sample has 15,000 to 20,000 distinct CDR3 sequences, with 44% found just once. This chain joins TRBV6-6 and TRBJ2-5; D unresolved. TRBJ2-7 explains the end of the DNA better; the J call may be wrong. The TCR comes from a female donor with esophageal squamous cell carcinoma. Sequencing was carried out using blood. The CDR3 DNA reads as TGTGCCAGCAGTTACCGACTGAACTCCTACGAGCAGTACTTC. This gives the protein CASSYRLNSYEQYF.